This entry lists 21 T cell receptor beta chains sequenced from one sample in a study of identical twins. TCRdb reprocessed the 5' RACE reads via MiXCR and lists one record per CDR3 protein. The top ten clones hold 8.5% to 10% of a sample with around 370,000 distinct CDR3 sequences, around 9% of them seen once. The sequencing input was naive T cells sorted from blood. The source of these receptors is a woman aged 45-65 years in good health.

This clonotype was picked up many times. This rearrangement joins TRBV4-1 to TRBJ2-2; 12 nucleotides line up with TRBD2. Germline loops: CDR1 MGHRA, CDR2 YSYEKL. The V and J ends lost 2 bases and 4 bases, in that order; junction bases with no gene match: 5. The CDR3 has 17 amino acids. The CDR3 DNA is TGCGCCAGCAGCCAATGGAGACTAGCGGGAGTCACCGGGGAGCTGTTTTTT. Translating it yields CASSQWRLAGVTGELFF.

This clonotype was detected a few times. V gene TRBV7-2 combines with J gene TRBJ1-5; no firm D call. The V gene's germline CDR1 is SGHTA and CDR2 FQGNSA. The CDR3 length is 14 residues. Trimming took off 3 bases at V and 9 bases at J, with 15 bases between the two ends. The CDR3 region is CASSLGKGGRPQHF. Written as DNA, the CDR3 is TGTGCCAGCAGCTTGGGTAAGGGAGGACGGCCCCAGCATTTT.

This clonotype was observed many times. This rearrangement joins TRBV4-1 to TRBJ1-6; no reliable D call. Trimming removed 6 bases at V and 10 bases at J, with 13 bases between. CDR3 size: 13 residues. Per germline, CDR1 MGHRA and CDR2 YSYEKL. The CDR3 region has the DNA TGCGCCAGCAGTCCTCTGCCGGGGTCACCCCTCCACTTT. Amino acids: CASSPLPGSPLHF.

Only a few counts were recorded for this clonotype. The chain couples TRBV25-1 to TRBJ2-3; 8 bases are a match to TRBD2. Germline CDR1 and CDR2: MGHDK and SYGVNS. V lost 4 bases and J lost 3; bases outside the gene matches: 12. The CDR3 covers 17 residues. The CDR3: CASSGDGRARGTDTQYF. DNA of the CDR3: TGTGCCAGCAGTGGGGACGGGAGGGCCCGAGGAACAGATACGCAGTATTTT.

The chain links TRBV28 to TRBJ2-7; TRBD1 aligns across 8 bases. Germline assignment: CDR1 MDHEN and CDR2 SYDVKM. After removal of 6 bases from V and 2 bases from J, the junction contained 6 bases not matched to a gene. The CDR3 has 14 residues. The CDR3 bases are TGTGCCAGCAGCCTCAGGGGGCTTCCCTACGAGCAGTACTTC. It specifies CASSLRGLPYEQYF. The full variable domain, rest sourced from reference TRBV28 and TRBJ2-7, is DVKVTQSSRYLVKRTGEKVFLECVQDMDHENMFWYRQDPGLGLRLIYFSYDVKMKEKGDIPEGYSVSREKKERFSLILESASTNQTSMYLCASSLRGLPYEQYFGPGTRLTVT.

The rearrangement uses TRBV5-1 and TRBJ2-3, with 9 nucleotides matching TRBD2. This CDR3 has 15 residues. Per the germline V gene, CDR1 is SGHRS and CDR2 is YFSETQ. The trim removed 10 bases at V and 3 bases at J, leaving 12 bases unmatched. The CDR3, as DNA: TGCGCCTTTATCTTTCTAGCGGGAATGACAGATACGCAGTATTTT. Protein product: CAFIFLAGMTDTQYF. The entire variable domain, with the rest obtained from reference TRBV5-1 and TRBJ2-3, is as follows: KAGVTQTPRYLIKTRGQQVTLSCSPISGHRSVSWYQQTPGQGLQFLFEYFSETQRNKGNFPGRFSGRQFSNSRSEMNVSTLELGDSALYLCAFIFLAGMTDTQYFGPGTRLTVL.

The V call is TRBV20-1, the J call TRBJ2-3; the D is unclear. The CDR3 covers 13 residues. The V gene's germline CDR1 is DFQATT and CDR2 SNEGSKA (reference sequence). V gave up 5 bases and J gave up 2 bases, with 11 bases separating them. As DNA, the CDR3 is TGCAGTGCTGGTCGGGCCGACACAGATACGCAGTATTTT. Amino acids: CSAGRADTDTQYF.

This clonotype was observed many times. The V gene is TRBV5-1, the J gene TRBJ1-1, with D tentatively TRBD1 (6 bases). The CDR3 has 15 residues. Germline-derived CDR1 and CDR2 are SGHRS and YFSETQ. Trimming took off 0 bases at V and 1 base at J, with 10 bases between the two ends. The CDR3 DNA reads as TGCGCCAGCAGCTTGGGGACAGCTTCGAACACTGAAGCTTTCTTT. This codes for CASSLGTASNTEAFF.

This clonotype has only a few counts. The genes are TRBV11-2 and TRBJ2-2; 9 bases are a match to TRBD1. The CDR3 consists of 17 residues. The ends lost 5 bases at V and 6 bases at J; junction bases unmatched: 13. Germline CDR1 reads SGHAT; CDR2 reads FQNNGV. The CDR3 DNA reads as TGTGCCAGCAGCCGACCCACAGGGGGCGAAGGGTCCGGGGAGCTGTTTTTT. It specifies CASSRPTGGEGSGELFF.

This clonotype was found a few times. The chain uses TRBV20-1 and TRBJ2-1; D could derive from TRBD1 or TRBD2 (6 bases each). The V and J ends lost 0 bases and 6 bases respectively, with 21 bases between them. This CDR3 has 17 amino acids. Germline CDR1 DFQATT, CDR2 SNEGSKA (reference sequence). Here the CDR3 DNA reads TGCAGTGCTAGAGATCAGAGGGGGTCCTATAGCGGCAATGAGCAGTTCTTC. It translates to CSARDQRGSYSGNEQFF.

Many counts were recorded for this clonotype. This rearrangement joins TRBV3-1 to TRBJ1-1, with 7 bases lining up with TRBD1. There are 14 residues in the CDR3. V gave up 1 base and J gave up 11 bases; unmatched junction bases: 10. Germline CDR1 and CDR2: LGHDT and YNNKEL (reference sequence). The DNA of the CDR3 is TGTGCCAGCAGCCAAGTAGCGGGACAGCCTCTGGCTTTCTTT. This gives the protein CASSQVAGQPLAFF.

This clonotype was recorded at least ten times. V and J are TRBV5-1 and TRBJ2-7, with 7 bases fitting TRBD1. Looked up from germline, CDR1 is SGHRS and CDR2 is YFSETQ. J lost 3 bases, V lost 4 bases, and 4 bases had no gene match. The CDR3 loop spans 13 amino acids. CDR3 in amino acids: CASSPGQNYEQYF. In DNA, the CDR3 is TGCGCCAGCAGCCCGGGACAGAACTACGAGCAGTACTTC.

Ten or more counts support this clonotype. The chain couples TRBV5-1 to TRBJ2-1; 7 nucleotides line up with TRBD2. Germline trimming cut 3 bases from V and 2 bases from J; bases unmatched to any gene: 17. The CDR3 runs to 19 residues. Germline V gene data show CDR1 as SGHRS and CDR2 as YFSETQ. The CDR3 sequence is CASSSRLLRESKTYNEQFF. DNA for the CDR3: TGCGCCAGCAGCTCCCGACTATTGCGGGAGAGCAAAACCTACAATGAGCAGTTCTTC.

This clonotype was counted between two and nine times. The genes are TRBV20-1 and TRBJ2-4; TRBD2 matches at 13 bases. This CDR3 region has 16 residues. The V segment lost 6 bases and the J segment 7 bases; nucleotides outside the gene matches: 12. The germline V gene encodes CDR1 DFQATT and CDR2 SNEGSKA (reference sequence). This CDR3 is CSAEIGLAGERNIQYF. In DNA form, the CDR3 reads TGCAGTGCCGAGATAGGACTAGCGGGAGAGCGGAACATTCAGTACTTC.

The J gene is TRBJ2-1, the V gene TRBV29-1; D perhaps matches TRBD1 (6 bases). V was shortened by 5 bases and J by 8 bases, with 10 bases between the two germline ends. CDR3 length equals 11 residues. Germline CDR1 SQVTM, CDR2 ANQGSEA. This chain's CDR3 is CSVTGFDEQFF. The CDR3 coding sequence is TGCAGCGTTACAGGGTTCGATGAGCAGTTCTTC.

The table lists this clonotype with a few counts. V usage is TRBV11-2 and J usage is TRBJ2-3; D unclear. CDR1 SGHAT and CDR2 FQNNGV come from the germline V gene. Trimming removed 5 bases at V and 9 bases at J, with 12 bases between. This CDR3 is built from 12 residues. The CDR3 loop reads CASSPNYVTQYF. The DNA of the CDR3 is TGTGCCAGCAGCCCCAACTACGTGACGCAGTATTTT.

This clonotype has a count of ten or more. The chain employs TRBV5-5 and TRBJ2-1; 7 positions match TRBD2. The CDR3 covers 15 residues. CDR1 SGHKS and CDR2 YYEKEE come from the germline V gene (reference sequence). The J segment lost 3 bases and the V segment lost 0 bases, leaving 3 bases of the junction unmatched. The CDR3 loop is CASSLAERGYNEQFF. DNA for the CDR3: TGTGCCAGCAGCTTGGCTGAGCGGGGCTACAATGAGCAGTTCTTC. Looking up the rest from reference TRBV5-5 and TRBJ2-1 gives the full variable domain: DAGVTQSPTHLIKTRGQQVTLRCSPISGHKSVSWYQQVLGQGPQFIFQYYEKEERGRGNFPDRFSARQFPNYSSELNVNALLLGDSALYLCASSLAERGYNEQFFGPGTRLTVL.

The V call is TRBV14, the J call TRBJ2-1; D may correspond to TRBD1 or TRBD2 (5 bases each). This CDR3 has 15 amino acids. Per the germline V gene, CDR1 is SGHDN and CDR2 is FVKESK. Trimming left V 5 bases short and J 3 bases short, with 14 bases between. The CDR3 nucleotides are TGTGCCAGCAGCTTTGAGGGGCTTTACTACAATGAGCAGTTCTTC. This codes for CASSFEGLYYNEQFF.

This clonotype came up many times. The gene calls are TRBV7-2 and TRBJ2-3; 12 bases fit TRBD2. This CDR3 spans 18 amino acids. Germline V gives CDR1 SGHTA, CDR2 FQGNSA. Trimming at V came to 2 bases and at J to 5 bases, leaving 11 bases not matched to a gene. The CDR3 reads CASSLLLAGGPKVDTQYF. Written as DNA, the CDR3 is TGTGCCAGCAGCTTACTCCTAGCGGGAGGGCCAAAGGTAGATACGCAGTATTTT.

This chain joins TRBV6-1 and TRBJ2-1, with D perhaps matching TRBD2 (6 bases). The CDR3 runs 12 residues. The germline gives CDR1 MNHNS, CDR2 SASEGT. The V and J ends lost 5 bases and 10 bases respectively, with 12 bases between them. The CDR3 is CASSRDWGEQFF. CDR3 DNA sequence: TGTGCCAGCAGTCGGGACTGGGGAGAGCAGTTCTTC.

Only a few counts were recorded for this clonotype. The chain links TRBV20-1 to TRBJ2-4, with TRBD2 matching 10 bases. CDR1 is DFQATT, CDR2 SNEGSKA, per germline (reference sequence). Germline trimming cut 3 bases from V and 7 bases from J; bases unmatched to any gene: 6. The CDR3 length is 14 residues. CDR3 bases: TGCAGTGCTAGCAGCGGGAGGGCCGGGAACATTCAGTACTTC. Amino acid sequence: CSASSGRAGNIQYF.